The 23 T cell receptor beta chains below all came from one sample that was sequenced in a study of T cell responses to AZD1222 COVID-19 vaccine. Sequenced by immunoSEQ multiplex PCR; TCRdb stores in-frame clones only, minus some. The sample holds 150,000 to 200,000 clones; more than 85% are singletons and the top ten take 1.5% to 2%. The input for sequencing was peripheral blood, taken 28 days after the second AZD1222 dose. Receptors were obtained from an adult who received the AZD1222 COVID-19 vaccine.

The rearrangement uses TRBV3-1 (or the pseudogene TRBV3-2) and TRBJ2-2; TRBD1 might be the D (5 bases). The length of the CDR3 is 14 residues. CDR1 is LGHDT, CDR2 YNNKEL, per germline (reference sequence). Trimming took off 4 bases at V and 4 bases at J, with 10 bases between the two ends. CDR3 coding DNA: TGTGCCAGCAGCCTAATGACAGTCACCGGGGAGCTGTTTTTT. It is translated as CASSLMTVTGELFF.

The V call is TRBV4-3, the J call TRBJ1-4; D is perhaps TRBD1 (5 bases). Trimming removed 4 bases from V and 8 bases from J, with 14 bases in between. Germline V CDR1 and CDR2: LGHNA, YSLEER. The CDR3 loop spans 14 amino acids. The chain's CDR3 is CASSPRGTGEKLFF. CDR3 DNA: TGCGCCAGCAGCCCGAGGGGAACGGGGGAAAAACTGTTTTTT.

CDR3 loop: CASSLAQGLYNEQFF. DNA of the CDR3: TGTGCCAGCAGCTTAGCGCAGGGACTATACAATGAGCAGTTCTTC. The chain has TRBV7-2 and TRBJ2-1, with 7 bases lining up with TRBD2. The CDR3 loop spans 15 amino acids. CDR1 and CDR2 (germline): SGHTA, FQGNSA. V was pared by 0 bases and J by 4 bases, with 3 bases of the junction left unmatched.

The chain couples TRBV7-2 to TRBJ2-7; 10 positions match TRBD2. V lost 4 bases and J lost 4; bases outside the gene matches: 4. The CDR3 covers 14 residues. CDR1 SGHTA and CDR2 FQGNSA come from the germline V gene. DNA of the CDR3: TGTGCCAGCAGCTCTCAGCGGGGGGGGTACGAGCAGTACTTC. It specifies CASSSQRGGYEQYF.

The V gene is TRBV19, the J gene TRBJ2-3; TRBD2 matches at 8 bases. The length of the CDR3 is 17 residues. J was trimmed by 7 bases and V by 1 base; bases with no gene match: 13. Germline-derived CDR1 and CDR2 are LNHDA and SQIVND (reference sequence). CDR3 in DNA: TGTGCCAGTAGTATAGGTCCAATCGGGAGGGCTACGCATACGCAGTATTTT. Encoded protein: CASSIGPIGRATHTQYF.

The V gene is TRBV7-9, the J gene TRBJ1-1; D call uncertain. V dropped 2 bases and J dropped 2 bases, with 9 bases sitting between them. There are 14 residues in the CDR3. Germline V lookup: CDR1 SEHNR, CDR2 FQNEAQ (reference sequence). The CDR3, as DNA: TGTGCCAGCAGCTTATCCAGGCTTAACACTGAAGCTTTCTTT. It yields the protein CASSLSRLNTEAFF.

V and J are TRBV6-1 and TRBJ1-2; D gene uncertain. Germline CDR1 is MNHNS and CDR2 is SASEGT. The CDR3 consists of 14 residues. V lost 0 bases and J 4 bases, leaving 9 bases between the germline ends. The CDR3: CASSEAAAGYGYTF. CDR3 sequence (DNA): TGTGCCAGCAGTGAAGCGGCGGCGGGCTATGGCTACACCTTC.

The genes are TRBV11-2 and TRBJ2-1, with D hard to call. The V end was cut by 0 bases, the J end by 4 bases, with 16 bases between. Germline CDR1 and CDR2: SGHAT and FQNNGV. CDR3 length: 17 amino acids. The chain's CDR3 is CASSLDRVGIMYNEQFF. The CDR3 DNA reads TGTGCCAGCAGCTTAGATCGGGTAGGGATCATGTACAATGAGCAGTTCTTC. Together with reference TRBV11-2 and TRBJ2-1, the CDR3 gives the full variable domain: EAGVAQSPRYKIIEKRQSVAFWCNPISGHATLYWYQQILGQGPKLLIQFQNNGVVDDSQLPKDRFSAERLKGVDSTLKIQPAKLEDSAVYLCASSLDRVGIMYNEQFFGPGTRLTVL.

The chain links TRBV2 to TRBJ1-5; D not certain. Germline V lookup: CDR1 SNHLY, CDR2 FYNNEI. Trimming left V 7 bases short and J 1 base short, with 8 bases between. This CDR3 comprises 13 residues. CDR3 sequence: CASNFESNQPQHF. CDR3 DNA sequence: TGTGCCAGCAACTTTGAGAGCAATCAGCCCCAGCATTTT.

This rearrangement joins TRBV19 to TRBJ1-5; no clear D. This CDR3 contains 18 residues. CDR1 is LNHDA and CDR2 is SQIVND in the germline V gene (reference sequence). The ends were cut back, 3 bases at V and 2 bases at J, with 20 bases in the middle. As DNA, the CDR3 is TGTGCCAGTAGTATTGCTCCGGTTATTGGGGTGGGCAATCAGCCCCAGCATTTT. Translation: CASSIAPVIGVGNQPQHF. The entire variable domain, with the rest obtained from reference TRBV19 and TRBJ1-5, is as follows: DGGITQSPKYLFRKEGQNVTLSCEQNLNHDAMYWYRQDPGQGLRLIYYSQIVNDFQKGDIAEGYSVSREKKESFPLTVTSAQKNPTAFYLCASSIAPVIGVGNQPQHFGDGTRLSIL.

The gene calls are TRBV27 and TRBJ2-3, with D maybe TRBD2 (5 bases). The CDR3 totals 14 residues. Trimming left V 3 bases short and J 2 bases short, with 9 bases between. Germline lookup yields CDR1 MNHEY and CDR2 SMNVEV (reference sequence). The CDR3 here is CASSFRGYTDTQYF. CDR3 nucleotides: TGTGCCAGCAGTTTCCGGGGATACACAGATACGCAGTATTTT.

CDR3 region: CASSEGTGVQPQHF. CDR3 nucleotides: TGTGCCAGCAGTGAGGGGACAGGGGTTCAGCCCCAGCATTTT. This rearrangement joins TRBV2 to TRBJ1-5, with 10 bases matching TRBD1. The ends lost 3 bases at V and 6 bases at J; junction bases unmatched: 2. Germline V CDR1 and CDR2: SNHLY, FYNNEI. CDR3 size: 14 residues.

This clone was detected once. The genes are TRBV19 and TRBJ1-2, with D possibly being TRBD1 (6 bases). The CDR3 totals 17 residues. Germline V gene sequence: CDR1 LNHDA, CDR2 SQIVND (reference sequence). The V end lost 4 bases, the J end lost 2 bases, and 20 bases lay between the germline ends. This CDR3 is CASSTIVGGRGNYGYTF. The CDR3 nucleotides read TGTGCCAGTAGTACCATCGTTGGGGGCAGGGGCAACTATGGCTACACCTTC.

The chain is built from TRBV5-1 and TRBJ2-2, with TRBD2 matching over 14 bases. Looked up from germline, CDR1 is SGHRS and CDR2 is YFSETQ. The V segment lost 5 bases and the J segment 2 bases; nucleotides outside the gene matches: 5. The CDR3 loop spans 17 amino acids. DNA for the CDR3: TGCGCCAGCAGGACGGGACTAGCGGGAGCAAACACCGGGGAGCTGTTTTTT. Protein product: CASRTGLAGANTGELFF.

The chain links TRBV9 to TRBJ1-3; no definite D call. V shed 4 bases and J shed 0 bases, with 11 bases lying between them. Germline CDR1 SGDLS, CDR2 YYNGEE. The CDR3 consists of 15 residues. CDR3 DNA: TGTGCCAGCAGCCCCAGGCTGAGCTCTGGAAACACCATATATTTT. Protein sequence: CASSPRLSSGNTIYF.

In nucleotides, the CDR3 is TGTGCCAGCAGCGGCGGGGGAGGTTCCCTGGTCTATGGCTACACCTTC. It encodes CASSGGGGSLVYGYTF. The chain has TRBV9 and TRBJ1-2; D is possibly TRBD1 (5 bases). Germline CDR1 is SGDLS and CDR2 is YYNGEE. Trimming pared 3 bases from V and 4 bases from J, leaving 19 bases between. This CDR3 comprises 16 residues.

The J gene is TRBJ2-1, the V gene TRBV10-3; 10 bases agree with TRBD1. This CDR3 is built from 13 residues. The V segment lost 8 bases and the J segment 6 bases; nucleotides outside the gene matches: 4. Germline V gives CDR1 ENHRY, CDR2 SYGVKD. CDR3 sequence reads: CAIARTGGNEQFF. The CDR3 nucleotides are TGTGCCATCGCTAGGACAGGGGGCAATGAGCAGTTCTTC.

The CDR3 coding sequence is TGTGCCAGCAGCGTAGGGGTGAAGGTTCCCGCCGGGGAGCTGTTTTTT. It yields the protein CASSVGVKVPAGELFF. The rearrangement uses TRBV9 and TRBJ2-2; D is unresolved. In germline, CDR1 is SGDLS, CDR2 YYNGEE. The CDR3 length is 16 residues. The V gene lost 0 bases and the J gene lost 6 bases, with 15 bases spanning the gap.

The CDR3 region is CASSERHTRSGYTF. In DNA form, the CDR3 reads TGTGCCAGCAGTGAACGGCACACACGAAGTGGCTACACCTTC. This chain connects TRBV6-1 to TRBJ1-2; D unclear. CDR3 length equals 14 residues. Germline V lookup: CDR1 MNHNS, CDR2 SASEGT. V gave up 2 bases and J gave up 7 bases, with 14 bases separating them.

The chain joins TRBV7-2 to TRBJ1-1, with a weak D call TRBD1 (5 bases). Germline V gene data show CDR1 as SGHTA and CDR2 as FQGNSA. The germline V and J ends were trimmed by 2 bases and 5 bases, with 12 bases remaining between them. The CDR3 is made up of 14 amino acids. The CDR3 DNA reads TGTGCCAGCAGCTTATGGGGCAGGGTAACTGAAGCTTTCTTT. Protein: CASSLWGRVTEAFF.

The genes are TRBV27 and TRBJ1-1; 9 bases are shared with TRBD1. Germline-derived CDR1 and CDR2 are MNHEY and SMNVEV (reference sequence). This CDR3 comprises 16 residues. V lost 3 bases to trimming and J lost 4 bases; unmatched junction nucleotides: 9. The CDR3 is CASSFSYRGRGTEAFF. As DNA, the CDR3 is TGTGCCAGCAGTTTCAGCTACAGGGGGCGCGGCACTGAAGCTTTCTTT.

The chain has TRBV3-1 (or the pseudogene TRBV3-2) and TRBJ1-4, with a possible D match to TRBD1 (5 bases). This CDR3 is built from 14 residues. V was pared by 3 bases and J by 3 bases, with 8 bases between. CDR1 and CDR2 (germline): LGHDT, YNNKEL (reference sequence). The CDR3 coding sequence is TGTGCCAGCAGCCACGGACACTCTAATGAAAAACTGTTTTTT. Its translation: CASSHGHSNEKLFF.

The chain is built from TRBV25-1 and TRBJ1-2; D unresolved. V gave up 5 bases and J gave up 6 bases, with 13 bases separating them. The germline CDR1 and CDR2 sequences are MGHDK and SYGVNS. This CDR3 has 13 amino acids. CDR3 protein: CASSFAVADGYTF. The CDR3, as DNA: TGTGCCAGCAGTTTTGCGGTCGCGGATGGCTACACCTTC.